This note documents a single TCR beta chain sequence. The data were produced by immunoSEQ multiplex PCR, yet TCRdb's version contains in-frame clones alone and is incomplete. The sample contains approximately 260,000 clones, about 88% of which appear only once. The data derive from a study of blood T cell repertoires in COVID-19. About the research overall: Material from acute and convalescent COVID-19 was sourced from the United States, Italy and Spain. T cells, B-cell-depleted T cells, or PBMCs supplied cDNA or gDNA.

J gave up 0 bases and V 5 bases, and 12 bases lay outside the gene matches. Germline lookup yields CDR1 SGHRS and CDR2 YFSETQ. This CDR3 has 17 amino acids. The receptor comes from a man younger than 30 with active or convalescent COVID-19. Sequencing was done on a sample of peripheral blood. This sequence joins TRBV5-1 and TRBJ2-3, with 7 bases lining up with TRBD2. This CDR3 is CASRRGVGAGSTDTQYF. CDR3 sequence (DNA): TGCGCCAGCAGACGGGGGGTCGGTGCGGGAAGCACAGATACGCAGTATTTT.